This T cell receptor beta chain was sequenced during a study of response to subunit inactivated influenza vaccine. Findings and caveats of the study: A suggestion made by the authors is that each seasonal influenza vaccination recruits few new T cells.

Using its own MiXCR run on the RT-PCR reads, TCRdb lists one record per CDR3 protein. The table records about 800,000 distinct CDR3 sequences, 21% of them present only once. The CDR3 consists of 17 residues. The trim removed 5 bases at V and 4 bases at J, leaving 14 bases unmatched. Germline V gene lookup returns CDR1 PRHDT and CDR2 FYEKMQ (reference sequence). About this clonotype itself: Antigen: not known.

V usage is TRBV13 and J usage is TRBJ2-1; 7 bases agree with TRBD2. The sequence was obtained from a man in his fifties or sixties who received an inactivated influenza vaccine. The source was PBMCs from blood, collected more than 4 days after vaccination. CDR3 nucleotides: TGTGCCAGCAGCGCCTCTCAAGGGAGGGCTTTTTACAATGAGCAGTTCTTC. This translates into CASSASQGRAFYNEQFF.